This T cell receptor (beta chain) was sequenced in a study of blood T cell repertoires in COVID-19. Across the study: Samples came from the United States, Italy and Spain, spanning acute and convalescent COVID-19. PBMCs, B-cell-depleted T cells, or T cells were the source of the cDNA or gDNA that made up the material.

With 6 bases clipped from V and 3 bases from J, the junction kept 8 bases outside the gene matches. The CDR3 spans 15 residues. The V gene's germline CDR1 is SGHDT and CDR2 YYEEEE. Original methodology: Amplification from reference gene primers served as the basis for estimated nucleated cell counts. TCRdb keeps only in-frame clones here, not all; method: immunoSEQ multiplex PCR. Clone size and V and J calls were adopted from that table, with D and trimming inferred from the DNA. The profile shows around 200,000 clones, 75% to 85% of them singletons. Individuals aged about 18 to 100 years were recruited from 24 US areas.

Sequencing used PBMCs or T cells enriched from blood (not recorded which). This TCR came from a woman aged 40-49 years with acute COVID-19. The rearrangement links TRBV5-6 to TRBJ1-4; TRBD1 aligns across 7 bases. The DNA for the CDR3 is TGTGCCAGCACCAGGGGGTGGATGGCTAATGAAAAACTGTTTTTT. It codes for CASTRGWMANEKLFF.